A single sample is the source of the 13 T cell receptor beta chains below, sequenced in a study of T cells in tuberculosis. After thawing and overnight rest, PBMC were stained with GMM-loaded CD1B tetramer, viability dye and anti-CD3 for sorting. CD1B tetramers were loaded with Rhodococcus equi-derived C32 glucose monomycolate. Assay used: immunoSEQ multiplex PCR; TCRdb lists only in-frame clones, some missing. Found here are about 59,000 clones, 81% of them singletons; the top ten hold around 13%. Sequencing input: CD1b-GMM tetramer-negative cells sorted from PBMCs. The receptors originated from an adult woman with latent tuberculosis.

On this clone itself: One end of the junction fails to match germline, which may point to a read error. The rearrangement uses TRBV28 and TRBJ1-5; 7 nucleotides match TRBD1. The CDR3 is 15 amino acids. CDR1 and CDR2 from the germline V gene are MDHEN and SYDVKM. The CDR3 loop reads CASRVDRTGNQAQHF. CDR3 coding DNA: TGTGCCAGCAGGGTAGACCGGACAGGCAATCAGGCCCAGCATTTT.

The chain has TRBV19 and TRBJ1-1, with D tentatively TRBD1 (6 bases). CDR1 is LNHDA, CDR2 SQIVND, per germline (reference sequence). Between the trimmed V and J ends, which lost 9 bases and 1 base, there was a span of 21 bases. The CDR3 spans 16 residues. Written as DNA, the CDR3 is TGTGCCAGCCGACCGACGAGGCAGACAGGGAACACTGAAGCTTTCTTT. Protein: CASRPTRQTGNTEAFF.

As to this clone: The same CDR3 arises from other DNA sequences in this sample as well. This sequence joins TRBV6-6 and TRBJ1-5; D unclear. CDR1 is MNHNY, CDR2 SVGAGI, per germline (reference sequence). The CDR3 extends over 16 amino acids. V lost 2 bases and J 0 bases, leaving 11 bases between the germline ends. The CDR3 nucleotides read TGTGCCAGCAGTTACGGCGGGCGGAATAGCAATCAGCCCCAGCATTTT. Encoded protein: CASSYGGRNSNQPQHF.

The chain combines TRBV7-2 with TRBJ1-5, with D perhaps matching TRBD1 (6 bases). V lost 3 bases to trimming and J lost 0 bases, with 9 bases between them. Germline V gives CDR1 SGHTA, CDR2 FQGNSA. This CDR3 is built from 15 residues. The CDR3 loop is CASSFGQYSNQPQHF. The DNA of the CDR3 is TGTGCCAGCAGCTTCGGACAGTATAGCAATCAGCCCCAGCATTTT.

This clone has a single count. The CDR3, as DNA: TGTGCCTGGAGTGCCTACAGGGTATCGGGAAACACCATATATTTT. Its translation is CAWSAYRVSGNTIYF. The genes are TRBV30 and TRBJ1-3; D perhaps matches TRBD1 (6 bases). The CDR3 is 15 residues long. CDR1 and CDR2 (germline): GTSNPN, SVGIG (reference sequence). V gave up 1 base and J gave up 4 bases, with 14 bases separating them.

Here the CDR3 reads CASSHQGAKNIQYF. The CDR3 DNA reads as TGCGCCAGCAGTCACCAGGGAGCCAAAAACATTCAGTACTTC. This chain connects TRBV23-1 to TRBJ2-4; a weak D match, TRBD1 (5 bases). TRBV23-1 is assigned to the ORF class and has an uncertain function. The CDR3 is made up of 14 amino acids. Trimming took 3 bases from V and 0 from J, leaving 6 bases between them.

This clone was seen a few times. This chain connects TRBV5-8 to TRBJ1-3, with D unresolved. This CDR3 is built from 12 residues. The germline gives CDR1 SGHTS, CDR2 YDEGEE. Trimming stripped 4 bases from V and 2 bases from J, with 4 bases between. Here the CDR3 DNA reads TGTGCCAGCAGCCTAGCTGGAAACACCATATATTTT. Amino acid sequence: CASSLAGNTIYF.

The chain employs TRBV7-2 and TRBJ2-5, with TRBD1 matching 9 bases. CDR3 length: 13 residues. V lost 6 bases and J lost 3; bases outside the gene matches: 2. Germline values: CDR1 SGHTA, CDR2 FQGNSA. The CDR3 region has the DNA TGTGCCAGCAGGGACAGGGGAGAAGAGACCCAGTACTTC. Encoded protein: CASRDRGEETQYF. The variable domain in full, with the rest retrieved from reference TRBV7-2 and TRBJ2-5, is GAGVSQSPSNKVTEKGKDVELRCDPISGHTALYWYRQSLGQGLEFLIYFQGNSAPDKSGLPSDRFSAERTGGSVSTLTIQRTQQEDSAVYLCASRDRGEETQYFGPGTRLLVL.

The rearrangement links TRBV6-4 to TRBJ1-1; no clear D gene. V lost 6 bases and J lost 1, with 12 bases in between. The CDR3 extends over 14 amino acids. The germline CDR1 and CDR2 sequences are MRHNA and SNTAGT. CDR3 region: CASSEGTWNTEAFF. In nucleotides, the CDR3 is TGTGCCAGCAGCGAGGGTACTTGGAACACTGAAGCTTTCTTT.

This CDR3 is CASSKVFASGGLTDTQYF. The DNA for the CDR3 is TGTGCCAGCAGCAAAGTCTTCGCTAGCGGGGGGCTCACAGATACGCAGTATTTT. V usage is TRBV21-1 and J usage is TRBJ2-3; TRBD2 is the table's D call and was not checked against the DNA. TRBV21-1 corresponds to a pseudogene. The CDR3 runs to 18 residues.

J is TRBJ1-1 and V is TRBV6-5; the D is unclear. The CDR3 is made up of 13 amino acids. Trimming shortened V by 2 bases and J by 4 bases, and 8 bases separated the two germline ends. CDR1 and CDR2 (germline): MNHEY, SVGAGI. The CDR3 reads CASSYEVLTEAFF. CDR3 sequence (DNA): TGTGCCAGCAGTTACGAGGTACTCACTGAAGCTTTCTTT.

The J gene is TRBJ2-1, the V gene TRBV19, with D hard to call. CDR3 length equals 15 residues. Deletions cut 5 bases from V and 0 bases from J, with 11 bases between. Germline V gene lookup returns CDR1 LNHDA and CDR2 SQIVND (reference sequence). This chain's CDR3 is CASSWLSPSYNEQFF. The CDR3 nucleotides read TGTGCCAGTAGTTGGCTGTCGCCCTCCTACAATGAGCAGTTCTTC.

This clone was counted a few times. The chain joins TRBV9 to TRBJ2-1, with 11 nucleotides matching TRBD2. V was clipped by 3 bases and J by 5 bases; unmatched bases: 10. The CDR3 is 17 amino acids. The germline V gene encodes CDR1 SGDLS and CDR2 YYNGEE. CDR3 in DNA: TGTGCCAGCAGCGGACAGCGTAGCGGGGGGGACCACAATGAGCAGTTCTTC. It translates to CASSGQRSGGDHNEQFF.